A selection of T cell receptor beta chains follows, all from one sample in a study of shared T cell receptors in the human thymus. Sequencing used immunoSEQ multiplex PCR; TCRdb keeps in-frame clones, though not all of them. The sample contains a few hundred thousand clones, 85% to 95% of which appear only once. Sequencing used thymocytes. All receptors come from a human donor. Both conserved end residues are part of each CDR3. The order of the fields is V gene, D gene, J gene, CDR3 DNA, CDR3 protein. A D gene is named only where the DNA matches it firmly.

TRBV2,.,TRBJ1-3,TGTGCCAGCAGTGAAAGACAGTTCACCACCATATATTTT,CASSERQFTTIYF
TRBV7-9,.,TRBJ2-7,TGTGCCAGCAGCTTAAGGGCCTACGAGCAGTACTTC,CASSLRAYEQYF
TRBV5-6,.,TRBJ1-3,TGTGCCAGCCACTCCCGGGGGAAACACTCTGGAAACACCATATATTTT,CASHSRGKHSGNTIYF
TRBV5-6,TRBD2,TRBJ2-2,TGTGCCAGCAGCTTGGTACGGGGTGGGACTAGCCCCGGGGAGCTGTTTTTT,CASSLVRGGTSPGELFF
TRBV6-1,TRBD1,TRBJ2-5,TGTGCCAGCAGTGAACGGGGACAGGGGGATAACCAAGAGACCCAGTACTTC,CASSERGQGDNQETQYF
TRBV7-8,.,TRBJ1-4,TGTGCCAGCGGATGGTATACAGGGAATGAAAAACTGTTTTTT,CASGWYTGNEKLFF
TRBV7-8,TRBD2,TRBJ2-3,TGTGCCAGCAGCTTAGGGACTAGCGGAAACACAGATACGCAGTATTTT,CASSLGTSGNTDTQYF
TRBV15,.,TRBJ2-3,TGTGCCACCAGCACCCACGATTCAGGGGAGCTGGGAGATACGCAGTATTTT,CATSTHDSGELGDTQYF
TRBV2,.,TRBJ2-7,TGTGCCGGGTTAACTGCCTACGAGCAGTACTTC,CAGLTAYEQYF
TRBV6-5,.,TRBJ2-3,TGTGCCAGCAGTTACAGTAGTCCTAGCACAGATACGCAGTATTTT,CASSYSSPSTDTQYF
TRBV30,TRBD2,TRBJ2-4,TGTGCCTGCACCCAGGGGTTTCAGACTAGCGGGAGGGGGCGGGCCAAAAACATTCAGTACTTC,CACTQGFQTSGRGRAKNIQYF